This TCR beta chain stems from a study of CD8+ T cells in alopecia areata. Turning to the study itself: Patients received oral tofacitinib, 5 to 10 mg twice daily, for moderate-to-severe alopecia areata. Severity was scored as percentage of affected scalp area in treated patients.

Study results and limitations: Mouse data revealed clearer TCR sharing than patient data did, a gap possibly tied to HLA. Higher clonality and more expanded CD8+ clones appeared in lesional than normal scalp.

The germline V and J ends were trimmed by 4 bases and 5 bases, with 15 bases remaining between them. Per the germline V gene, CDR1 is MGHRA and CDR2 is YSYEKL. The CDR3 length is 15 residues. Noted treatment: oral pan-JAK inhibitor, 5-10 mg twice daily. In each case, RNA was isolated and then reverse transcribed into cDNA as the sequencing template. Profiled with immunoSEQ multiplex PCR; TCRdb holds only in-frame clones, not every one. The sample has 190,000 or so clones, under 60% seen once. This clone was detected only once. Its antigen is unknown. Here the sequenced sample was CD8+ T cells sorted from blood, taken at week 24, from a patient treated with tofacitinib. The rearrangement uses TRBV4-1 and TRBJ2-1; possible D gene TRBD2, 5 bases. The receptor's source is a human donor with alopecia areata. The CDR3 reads CASSPPAERDNEQFF. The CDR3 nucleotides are TGCGCCAGCAGCCCCCCTGCAGAGAGGGACAATGAGCAGTTCTTC.